The sequence of this T cell receptor (beta chain) was determined in a study of shared clonotypes between healthy human individuals. Germline V CDR1 and CDR2: MDHEN, SYDVKM. The length of the CDR3 is 16 residues. The V segment lost 6 bases and the J segment 0 bases; nucleotides outside the gene matches: 6. Study observations and caveats: Around 5.4% of naive CD4 clonotypes were common to a handful of donors.

Note on this clone: The antigen remains unidentified.

Method: immunoSEQ multiplex PCR; TCRdb's copy keeps in-frame clones and lacks some. The data show about a million clones, 60% to 80% seen once. The sequence was collected from a man younger than 35 in good health. Some clones in this sample may be carry-over from other donors' samples. The sequenced sample consisted of memory CD4+ T cells from PBMCs. Subset denoted: CD45RA-negative fraction. The chain has TRBV28 and TRBJ2-7; TRBD2 aligns across 12 bases. The chain's CDR3 is CASSAPSGRGSYEQYF. As DNA, the CDR3 is TGTGCCAGCAGCGCCCCTAGCGGGAGGGGCTCCTACGAGCAGTACTTC.